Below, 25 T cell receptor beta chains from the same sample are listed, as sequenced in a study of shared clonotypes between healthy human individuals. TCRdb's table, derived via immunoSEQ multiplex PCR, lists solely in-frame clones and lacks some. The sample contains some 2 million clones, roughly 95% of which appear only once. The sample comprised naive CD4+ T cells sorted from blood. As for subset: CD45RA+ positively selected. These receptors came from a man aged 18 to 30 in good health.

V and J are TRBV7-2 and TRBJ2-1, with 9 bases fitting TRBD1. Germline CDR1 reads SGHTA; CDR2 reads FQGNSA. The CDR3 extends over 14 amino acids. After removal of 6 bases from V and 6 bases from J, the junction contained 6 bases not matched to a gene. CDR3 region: CASSVGTGPNEQFF. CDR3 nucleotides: TGTGCCAGCAGTGTAGGGACAGGGCCCAATGAGCAGTTCTTC.

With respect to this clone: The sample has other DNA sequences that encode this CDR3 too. The CDR3 nucleotides are TGCAGCGTTGAACAAAACTATGGCTACACCTTC. It yields the protein CSVEQNYGYTF. J is TRBJ1-2 and V is TRBV29-1; D is unresolved. The CDR3 has 11 residues. CDR1 is SQVTM and CDR2 is ANQGSEA in the germline V gene. The V gene lost 2 bases and the J gene lost 2 bases, with 3 bases spanning the gap.

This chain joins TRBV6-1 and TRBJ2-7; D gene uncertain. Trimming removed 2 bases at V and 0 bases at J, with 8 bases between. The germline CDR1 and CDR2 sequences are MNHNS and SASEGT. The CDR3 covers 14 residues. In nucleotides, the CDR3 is TGTGCCAGCAGTGAAAAGCTCCCCTCCTACGAGCAGTACTTC. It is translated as CASSEKLPSYEQYF.

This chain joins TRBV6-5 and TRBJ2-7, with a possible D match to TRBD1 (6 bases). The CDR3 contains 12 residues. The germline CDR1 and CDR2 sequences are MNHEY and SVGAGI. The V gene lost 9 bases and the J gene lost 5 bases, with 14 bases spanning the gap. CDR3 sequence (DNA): TGTGCCAGTCGCAGGGGATCCGACGAGCAGTACTTC. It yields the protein CASRRGSDEQYF.

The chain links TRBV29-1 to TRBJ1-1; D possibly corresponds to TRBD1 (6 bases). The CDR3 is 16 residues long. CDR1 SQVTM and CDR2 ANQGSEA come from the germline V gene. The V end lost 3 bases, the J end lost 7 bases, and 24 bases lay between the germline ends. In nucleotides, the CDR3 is TGCAGCGTTGACCTTCCGGGTCGTGGGGGGCGCGATGAAGCTTTCTTT. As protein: CSVDLPGRGGRDEAFF.

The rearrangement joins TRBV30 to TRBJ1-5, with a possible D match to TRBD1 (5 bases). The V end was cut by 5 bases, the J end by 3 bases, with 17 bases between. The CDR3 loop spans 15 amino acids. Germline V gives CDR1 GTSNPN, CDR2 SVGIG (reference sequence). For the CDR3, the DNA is TGTGCCTGGGGGAAAGAGGGGCAACCCAATCAGCCCCAGCATTTT. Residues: CAWGKEGQPNQPQHF.

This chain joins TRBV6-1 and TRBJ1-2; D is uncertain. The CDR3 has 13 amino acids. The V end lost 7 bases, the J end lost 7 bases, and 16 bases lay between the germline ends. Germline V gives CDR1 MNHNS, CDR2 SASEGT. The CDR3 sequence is CASTPGRVGGYTF. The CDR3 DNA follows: TGTGCCAGCACCCCCGGGAGGGTAGGTGGCTACACCTTC.

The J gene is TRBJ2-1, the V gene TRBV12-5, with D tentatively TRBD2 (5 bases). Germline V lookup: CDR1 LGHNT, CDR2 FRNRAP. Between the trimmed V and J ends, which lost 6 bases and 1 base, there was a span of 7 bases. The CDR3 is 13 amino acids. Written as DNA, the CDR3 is TGTGCTAGTGGGAGGAGGTCCTACAATGAGCAGTTCTTC. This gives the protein CASGRRSYNEQFF.

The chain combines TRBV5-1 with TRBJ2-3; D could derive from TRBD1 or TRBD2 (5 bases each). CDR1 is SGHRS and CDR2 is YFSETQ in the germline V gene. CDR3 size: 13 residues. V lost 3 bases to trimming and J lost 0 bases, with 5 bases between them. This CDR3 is CASSWGSTDTQYF. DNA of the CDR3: TGCGCCAGCAGCTGGGGGAGCACAGATACGCAGTATTTT.

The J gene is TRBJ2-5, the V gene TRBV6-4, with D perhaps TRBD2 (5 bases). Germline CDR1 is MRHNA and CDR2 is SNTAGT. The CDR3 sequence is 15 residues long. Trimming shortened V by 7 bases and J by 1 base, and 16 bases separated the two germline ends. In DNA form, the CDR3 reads TGTGCCAGCACACAGCGCGGGCAACCCCAAGAGACCCAGTACTTC. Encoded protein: CASTQRGQPQETQYF.

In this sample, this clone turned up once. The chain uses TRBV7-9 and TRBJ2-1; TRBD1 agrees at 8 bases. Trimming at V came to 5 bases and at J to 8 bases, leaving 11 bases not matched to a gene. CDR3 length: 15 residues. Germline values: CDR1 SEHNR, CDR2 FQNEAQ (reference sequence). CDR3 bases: TGTGCCAGCAGCCCGACGGGACAGGTATATCATGAGCAGTTCTTC. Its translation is CASSPTGQVYHEQFF.

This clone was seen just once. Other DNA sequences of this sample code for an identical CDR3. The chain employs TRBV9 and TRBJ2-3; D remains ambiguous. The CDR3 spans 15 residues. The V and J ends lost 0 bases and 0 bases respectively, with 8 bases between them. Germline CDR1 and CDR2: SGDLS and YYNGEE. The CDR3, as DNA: TGTGCCAGCAGCGTAGGGCTAGGGAGCACAGATACGCAGTATTTT. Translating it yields CASSVGLGSTDTQYF. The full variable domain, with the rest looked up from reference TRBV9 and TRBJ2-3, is DSGVTQTPKHLITATGQRVTLRCSPRSGDLSVYWYQQSLDQGLQFLIQYYNGEERAKGNILERFSAQQFPDLHSELNLSSLELGDSALYFCASSVGLGSTDTQYFGPGTRLTVL.

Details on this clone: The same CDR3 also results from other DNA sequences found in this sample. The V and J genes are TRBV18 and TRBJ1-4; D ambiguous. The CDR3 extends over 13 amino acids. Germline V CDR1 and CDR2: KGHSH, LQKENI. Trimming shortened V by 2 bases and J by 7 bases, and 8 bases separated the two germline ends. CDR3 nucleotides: TGTGCCAGCTCACCAGGGTTCGGTGAAAAACTGTTTTTT. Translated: CASSPGFGEKLFF.

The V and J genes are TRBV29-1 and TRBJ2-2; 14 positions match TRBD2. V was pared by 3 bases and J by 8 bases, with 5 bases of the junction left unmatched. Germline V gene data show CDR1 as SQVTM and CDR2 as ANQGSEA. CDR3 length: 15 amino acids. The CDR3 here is CSVDSGLAGVGELFF. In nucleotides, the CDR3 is TGCAGCGTTGATTCGGGACTAGCGGGAGTAGGGGAGCTGTTTTTT.

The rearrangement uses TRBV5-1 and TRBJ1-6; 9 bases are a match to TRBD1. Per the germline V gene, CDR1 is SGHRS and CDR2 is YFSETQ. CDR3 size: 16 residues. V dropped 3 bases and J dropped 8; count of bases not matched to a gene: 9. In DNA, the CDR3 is TGCGCCAGCAGCTCCGCTATGGGACAGGGCTATTCACCCCTCCACTTT. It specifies CASSSAMGQGYSPLHF.

The CDR3: CASSSRARYNSPLHF. The DNA of the CDR3 is TGTGCCAGCAGTTCCAGGGCTCGGTATAATTCACCCCTCCACTTT. The V call is TRBV6-5, the J call TRBJ1-6; the D gene is possibly TRBD1 (5 bases). The CDR3 has 15 amino acids. Per the germline V gene, CDR1 is MNHEY and CDR2 is SVGAGI. V was cut by 4 bases and J by 4 bases, with 11 bases left in between.

CDR3 bases: TGTGCCAGCAGTAGCCTGACAGGGCTTCAAGAGACCCAGTACTTC. This encodes CASSSLTGLQETQYF. The chain is built from TRBV6-5 and TRBJ2-5; 7 bases fit TRBD1. The CDR3 contains 15 residues. V lost 5 bases and J lost 2; bases outside the gene matches: 8. From germline, CDR1 is MNHEY and CDR2 SVGAGI.

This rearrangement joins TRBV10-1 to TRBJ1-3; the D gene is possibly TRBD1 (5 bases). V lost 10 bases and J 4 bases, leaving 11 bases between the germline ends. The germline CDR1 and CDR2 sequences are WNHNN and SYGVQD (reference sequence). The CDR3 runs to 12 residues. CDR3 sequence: CATSGSGNTIYF. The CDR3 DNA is TGCGCCACCTCAGGGAGCGGAAACACCATATATTTT.

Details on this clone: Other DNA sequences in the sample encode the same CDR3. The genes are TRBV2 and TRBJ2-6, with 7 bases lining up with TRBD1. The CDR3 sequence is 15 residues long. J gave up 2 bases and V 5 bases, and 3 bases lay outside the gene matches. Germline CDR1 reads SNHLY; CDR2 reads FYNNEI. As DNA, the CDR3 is TGTGCCAGCAGTCCCCAGGGGGCTGGGGCCAACGTCCTGACTTTC. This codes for CASSPQGAGANVLTF.

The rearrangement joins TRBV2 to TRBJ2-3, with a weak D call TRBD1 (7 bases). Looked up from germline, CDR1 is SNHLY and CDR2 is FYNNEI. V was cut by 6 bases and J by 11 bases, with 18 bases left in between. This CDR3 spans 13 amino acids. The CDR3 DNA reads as TGTGCCAGCAGACCCAGGGGGGAGAGGGGGCAGTATTTT. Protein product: CASRPRGERGQYF.

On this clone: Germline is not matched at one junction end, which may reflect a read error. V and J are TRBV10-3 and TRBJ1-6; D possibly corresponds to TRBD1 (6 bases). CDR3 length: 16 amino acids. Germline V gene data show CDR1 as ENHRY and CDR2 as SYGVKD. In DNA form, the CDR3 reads TGTGCCATCAGTCCCGAGGGCAGGGGCTATAGTTCACCCCTCCACTTT. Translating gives CAISPEGRGYSSPLHF.

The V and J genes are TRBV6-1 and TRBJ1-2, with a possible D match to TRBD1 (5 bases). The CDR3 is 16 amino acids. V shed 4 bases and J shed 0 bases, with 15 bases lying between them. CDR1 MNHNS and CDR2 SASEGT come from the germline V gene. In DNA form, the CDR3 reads TGTGCCAGCAGTGGCCATTCGGGGCCAGCTAACTATGGCTACACCTTC. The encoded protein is CASSGHSGPANYGYTF.

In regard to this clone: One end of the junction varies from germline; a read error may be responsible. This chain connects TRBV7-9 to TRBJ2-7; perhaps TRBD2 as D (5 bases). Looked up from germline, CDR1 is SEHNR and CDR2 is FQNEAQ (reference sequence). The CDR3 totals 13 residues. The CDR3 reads CASSHRTGQRLFF. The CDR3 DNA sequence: TGTGCCAGCAGCCATAGGACTGGGCAGCGGTTATTCTTC.

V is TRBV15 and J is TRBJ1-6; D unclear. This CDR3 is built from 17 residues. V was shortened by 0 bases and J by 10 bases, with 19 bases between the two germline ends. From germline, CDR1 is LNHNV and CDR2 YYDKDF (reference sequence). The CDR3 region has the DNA TGTGCCACCAGCAGAGATCCCCCCGGGAATTTGCCATCACCCCTCCACTTT. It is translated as CATSRDPPGNLPSPLHF.

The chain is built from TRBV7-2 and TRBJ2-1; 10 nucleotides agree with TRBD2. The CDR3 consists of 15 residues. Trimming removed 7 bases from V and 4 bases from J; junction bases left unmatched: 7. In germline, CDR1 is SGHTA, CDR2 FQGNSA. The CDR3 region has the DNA TGTGCCAGCACTCGACTAGCGGGCAGATACAATGAGCAGTTCTTC. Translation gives CASTRLAGRYNEQFF.